This TCR beta chain was documented in a study of response to subunit inactivated influenza vaccine. General study points: The study's authors posited that every seasonal influenza vaccination enlists few new T cells.

The CDR3 is made up of 17 amino acids. In germline, CDR1 is SGDLS, CDR2 YYNGEE. The ends were cut back, 3 bases at V and 1 base at J, with 16 bases in the middle. About this clonotype: The antigen remains unidentified.

In TCRdb, the RT-PCR reads were re-called with MiXCR into one record per CDR3 protein. The sample has around 520,000 distinct CDR3 sequences; roughly 23% are singletons. The receptor was derived from a man aged 50 to 59 who received an inactivated influenza vaccine. The J gene is TRBJ2-2, the V gene TRBV9; no definite D call. Sequencing was performed on CD4+ T cells sorted from PBMCs, taken 5 days after vaccination. The CDR3 DNA reads as TGTGCCAGCAGCGCCTGGGCAAGACATGGGAACACCGGGGAGCTGTTTTTT. As protein: CASSAWARHGNTGELFF.